This T cell receptor (beta chain) was recorded in a study of blood T cell repertoires in COVID-19. Study in general: Both acute and convalescent COVID-19 samples were obtained from the United States, Italy and Spain. T cells, B-cell-depleted T cells, or PBMCs provided the cDNA or gDNA that served as material.

Profiled with immunoSEQ multiplex PCR; TCRdb holds only in-frame clones, not every one. The sample contains some 490,000 clones, 80% to 90% of which appear only once. CDR3 length: 15 amino acids. Germline V gene data show CDR1 as SGHAT and CDR2 as FQNNGV. V was pared by 2 bases and J by 2 bases, with 12 bases between. The chain is built from TRBV11-2 and TRBJ2-5; possible D gene TRBD2, 5 bases. Source material: peripheral blood. This TCR was sampled from a human donor in a cohort sampled during active COVID-19. Here the CDR3 reads CASSLLATPQETQYF. The CDR3 DNA is TGTGCCAGCAGCTTATTAGCGACCCCACAAGAGACCCAGTACTTC.